This TCR beta chain was identified during a study of blood T cell repertoires in COVID-19. Background on the study: Acute-phase and convalescent COVID-19 samples originated in the United States, Italy and Spain.

Authors' data handling: Reference gene primer amplification gave nucleated cell count estimates. The assay was immunoSEQ multiplex PCR, and TCRdb's table has in-frame clones only and misses some. V, J and clone size are those of that table, while D and trimming were read from the DNA. The table records under 200,000 clones, 70% to 90% of them present only once. The germline gives CDR1 LNHDA, CDR2 SQIVND (reference sequence). CDR3 length: 15 residues. The ends were cut back, 4 bases at V and 1 base at J, with 11 bases in the middle. The clonotype originates from a man aged 35-49 years with active or convalescent COVID-19. The specimen was peripheral blood. This chain joins TRBV19 and TRBJ1-5; D may be TRBD1 (6 bases). The CDR3 reads CASSNRDRSNQPQHF. CDR3 coding DNA: TGTGCCAGTAGTAATAGAGACAGGAGCAATCAGCCCCAGCATTTT. The full variable domain, rest sourced from reference TRBV19 and TRBJ1-5, is DGGITQSPKYLFRKEGQNVTLSCEQNLNHDAMYWYRQDPGQGLRLIYYSQIVNDFQKGDIAEGYSVSREKKESFPLTVTSAQKNPTAFYLCASSNRDRSNQPQHFGDGTRLSIL.